What follows are 2 T cell receptor beta chains derived from one specimen sequenced in a study of blood T cells in healthy people across ages. The authors ran a second PCR of about 7 to 11 cycles using a sample-barcoded 5' primer and a J-beta primer mix. Using its own MiXCR run on the 5' RACE reads, TCRdb lists one record per CDR3 protein. The profile shows 550,000 to 800,000 distinct CDR3 sequences, 20% to 25% of them singletons. Sequencing was done on a sample of blood. These receptors all come from a man between 65 and 85 years old in good health.

The chain recombines TRBV27 with TRBJ1-2; 7 bases are a match to TRBD1. This CDR3 spans 16 amino acids. Trimming removed 10 bases from V and 2 bases from J; junction bases left unmatched: 16. The germline V gene encodes CDR1 MNHEY and CDR2 SMNVEV (reference sequence). DNA for the CDR3: TGTGCCAATTCACGATCCTGGAGGGGGCGGAACTATGGCTACACCTTC. This encodes CANSRSWRGRNYGYTF.

The V call is TRBV15, the J call TRBJ1-1; D unclear. The CDR3 loop spans 14 amino acids. Trimming removed 0 bases at V and 0 bases at J, with 5 bases between. Looked up from germline, CDR1 is LNHNV and CDR2 is YYDKDF (reference sequence). As DNA, the CDR3 is TGTGCCACCAGCAGAGATTCTCTGAACACTGAAGCTTTCTTT. This sequence encodes CATSRDSLNTEAFF.